Listed here are 20 T cell receptor beta chains from one sample, sequenced in a study of T cell repertoires in aging, cancer and after chemotherapy. Amplification of TCR beta used genomic DNA extracted from peripheral blood. Rearranged V-D-J TRB sequences were amplified with a mixed TRB-A/B primer pool. TCRdb redid the calling of the multiplex PCR reads with MiXCR, one entry per CDR3 protein. Among more than 2,500 distinct CDR3 sequences, approximately 25% were seen once, and the ten largest hold about 6.1%. The sample comprised blood. The receptor set was obtained from a human donor with a solid tumor.

The count of this clonotype is one. It may be a read error: a sequence one base away is much more abundant. The genes are TRBV6-2 or TRBV6-3 and TRBJ2-7; a weak D match, TRBD2 (6 bases). Deletions cut 10 bases from V and 1 base from J, with 17 bases between. The CDR3 consists of 14 residues. CDR1 and CDR2 from the germline V gene are MNHEY and SVGEGT. The CDR3 DNA reads as TGTGCCAACAGGTTACAGGAGGGGTCCTACGAGCAGTACTTC. It translates to CANRLQEGSYEQYF.

By sample fraction, this clonotype is medium-sized (0.01 to 0.1%). This sequence joins TRBV6-6 and TRBJ2-7; D is perhaps TRBD2 (6 bases). V was clipped by 6 bases and J by 5 bases, with 11 bases between them. The CDR3 runs to 12 residues. Germline V CDR1 and CDR2: MNHNY, SVGAGI (reference sequence). The CDR3, as DNA: TGTGCCAGCAGACCTACTAGCAACGAGCAGTACTTC. It encodes CASRPTSNEQYF.

There are a few counts of this clonotype. The V call is TRBV7-2, the J call TRBJ2-3; 14 bases align to TRBD2. Germline V lookup: CDR1 SGHTA, CDR2 FQGNSA. This CDR3 spans 18 amino acids. Germline trimming cut 1 base from V and 2 bases from J; bases unmatched to any gene: 5. CDR3 amino acids: CASSLVRTSGGYTDTQYF. CDR3 DNA sequence: TGTGCCAGCAGCTTAGTTAGGACTAGCGGGGGGTACACAGATACGCAGTATTTT. Full variable domain (rest looked up from reference TRBV7-2 and TRBJ2-3): GAGVSQSPSNKVTEKGKDVELRCDPISGHTALYWYRQSLGQGLEFLIYFQGNSAPDKSGLPSDRFSAERTGGSVSTLTIQRTQQEDSAVYLCASSLVRTSGGYTDTQYFGPGTRLTVL.

Turning to this clonotype: Being one base from a much bigger clone, this may be a read error. The V call is TRBV5-6, the J call TRBJ2-5; the D is unclear. The ends were cut back, 6 bases at V and 7 bases at J, with 13 bases in the middle. Per the germline V gene, CDR1 is SGHDT and CDR2 is YYEEEE. This CDR3 contains 12 residues. CDR3 region: CASIFEPGTQYF. The CDR3, as DNA: TGTGCCAGCATCTTCGAACCGGGGACCCAGTACTTC.

The J gene is TRBJ2-1, the V gene TRBV4-2; TRBD2 might be the D (5 bases). The CDR3 totals 15 residues. Germline CDR1 and CDR2: LGHNA and YNFKEQ. The V gene lost 1 base and the J gene lost 5 bases, with 12 bases spanning the gap. The CDR3 reads CASSQGQRMNNEQFF. Here the CDR3 DNA reads TGTGCCAGCAGCCAAGGTCAGCGGATGAACAATGAGCAGTTCTTC.

V is TRBV20-1 and J is TRBJ2-1; D may correspond to TRBD1 or TRBD2 (5 bases each). V gave up 0 bases and J gave up 9 bases, with 9 bases separating them. The germline V gene has CDR1 DFQATT and CDR2 SNEGSKA (reference sequence). This CDR3 spans 12 amino acids. The CDR3 sequence: CSAREPGTEQFF. CDR3 DNA sequence: TGCAGTGCTAGAGAGCCAGGGACTGAGCAGTTCTTC.

This chain links TRBV20-1 with TRBJ1-1, with D maybe TRBD1 (6 bases). The V and J ends lost 0 bases and 4 bases respectively, with 12 bases between them. The CDR3 is 14 amino acids. Germline CDR1 reads DFQATT; CDR2 reads SNEGSKA (reference sequence). CDR3 region: CSARDLAGATEAFF. As DNA, the CDR3 is TGCAGTGCTAGAGATCTGGCAGGGGCCACTGAAGCTTTCTTT.

This clonotype showed up just a few times. The rearrangement uses TRBV4-3 and TRBJ1-2; D is possibly TRBD1 (5 bases). The V gene's germline CDR1 is LGHNA and CDR2 YSLEER. Trimming took off 1 base at V and 6 bases at J, with 18 bases between the two ends. The CDR3 loop spans 16 amino acids. CDR3 protein: CASSQAATLAGHGYTF. The CDR3 nucleotides read TGCGCCAGCAGCCAAGCAGCTACGCTGGCAGGGCATGGCTACACCTTC.

This clonotype is labeled as medium-sized. The V call is TRBV29-1, the J call TRBJ1-1, with TRBD1 as a possible D gene (5 bases). Germline V gene sequence: CDR1 SQVTM, CDR2 ANQGSEA. V was shortened by 5 bases and J by 5 bases, with 15 bases between the two germline ends. The CDR3 loop spans 13 amino acids. CDR3 DNA sequence: TGCAGCGTTATGGGACCGGGGCAAACTGAAGCTTTCTTT. Its translation: CSVMGPGQTEAFF.

This clonotype is medium-sized by share. This sequence joins TRBV10-3 and TRBJ2-7; D possibly corresponds to TRBD2 (7 bases). The germline CDR1 and CDR2 sequences are ENHRY and SYGVKD. Trimming removed 0 bases at V and 2 bases at J, with 14 bases between. The CDR3 is 16 amino acids. In nucleotides, the CDR3 is TGTGCCATCAGTGAGTCGACGGGGGGCAGGGCCTACGAGCAGTACTTC. Protein sequence: CAISESTGGRAYEQYF.

Sample share makes this clonotype medium-sized (0.01 to 0.1%). The genes are TRBV6-1 and TRBJ1-2, with a tentative D call TRBD1 (5 bases). Germline CDR1 MNHNS, CDR2 SASEGT. CDR3 length: 14 residues. V was pared by 4 bases and J by 8 bases, with 17 bases between. The CDR3 here is CASSAGGGNYGYTF. The CDR3 DNA reads TGTGCCAGCAGTGCCGGGGGAGGGAATTACGGCTACACCTTC.

This clonotype counts as large. The gene calls are TRBV29-1 and TRBJ2-1, with 8 nucleotides matching TRBD2. Germline CDR1 is SQVTM and CDR2 is ANQGSEA. The CDR3 covers 12 residues. The J segment lost 5 bases and the V segment lost 8 bases, leaving 5 bases of the junction unmatched. CDR3 bases: TGCAGCTCGGGAGGGACACACAATGAGCAGTTCTTC. Amino acid sequence: CSSGGTHNEQFF.

The table lists this clonotype with a few counts. The rearrangement joins TRBV5-1 to TRBJ1-4, with D hard to call. CDR3 size: 15 residues. Trimming removed 4 bases at V and 0 bases at J, with 10 bases between. The V gene's germline CDR1 is SGHRS and CDR2 YFSETQ. The CDR3 bases are TGCGCCAGCAGCCTGCGGGGTACAACTAATGAAAAACTGTTTTTT. Amino acids: CASSLRGTTNEKLFF.

This clonotype was found a few times. V usage is TRBV7-9 and J usage is TRBJ1-2; D unclear. CDR3 length: 12 amino acids. CDR1 SEHNR and CDR2 FQNEAQ come from the germline V gene (reference sequence). Trimming took 7 bases from V and 6 from J, leaving 12 bases between them. For the CDR3, the DNA is TGTGCCAGCAAAGTGGATATCGATGGCTACACCTTC. It translates to CASKVDIDGYTF.

The chain recombines TRBV20-1 with TRBJ1-5, with D maybe TRBD1 (5 bases). Germline V lookup: CDR1 DFQATT, CDR2 SNEGSKA (reference sequence). The V end was cut by 2 bases, the J end by 2 bases, with 13 bases between. The length of the CDR3 is 15 residues. The CDR3 loop is CSARPLGGGNQPQHF. The CDR3 DNA sequence: TGCAGTGCTAGACCCCTTGGGGGGGGCAATCAGCCCCAGCATTTT.

This clonotype ranks as medium-sized. The gene calls are TRBV10-3 and TRBJ2-6; 7 bases fit TRBD2. V was clipped by 4 bases and J by 0 bases; unmatched bases: 3. Germline assignment: CDR1 ENHRY and CDR2 SYGVKD. The CDR3 runs 16 residues. CDR3 nucleotides: TGTGCCATCAGTGGGGGCGGGAGCTCTGGGGCCAACGTCCTGACTTTC. Protein: CAISGGGSSGANVLTF.

This clonotype qualifies as medium-sized (0.01 to 0.1%). The V and J genes are TRBV5-5 and TRBJ1-4; 7 bases map to TRBD1. CDR1 is SGHKS, CDR2 YYEKEE, per germline (reference sequence). CDR3 length equals 15 residues. The V gene end was trimmed by 5 bases and the J gene end by 7 bases; junction bases not matched to a gene: 11. Here the CDR3 DNA reads TGTGCCAGCAGACCTGCTACAGGGGTATTTGAAAAACTGTTTTTT. Protein sequence: CASRPATGVFEKLFF.

The chain employs TRBV7-8 and TRBJ2-5, with TRBD1 matching 9 bases. Germline trimming cut 4 bases from V and 3 bases from J; bases unmatched to any gene: 6. Germline CDR1 and CDR2: SGHVS and FQNEAQ. The CDR3 extends over 15 amino acids. CDR3 nucleotides: TGTGCCAGCAGCTGGGGACAGGGCCCCGAAGAGACCCAGTACTTC. Encoded protein: CASSWGQGPEETQYF. The full variable domain, in which reference TRBV7-8 and TRBJ2-5 provide the parts outside the CDR3, is GAGVSQSPRYKVAKRGQDVALRCDPISGHVSLFWYQQALGQGPEFLTYFQNEAQLDKSGLPSDRFFAERPEGSVSTLKIQRTQQEDSAVYLCASSWGQGPEETQYFGPGTRLLVL.

This clonotype is labeled medium-sized. The chain uses TRBV18 and TRBJ2-2; 8 bases match TRBD1. Unmatched junction bases numbered 8, after V lost 1 base and J lost 4 bases. The germline CDR1 and CDR2 sequences are KGHSH and LQKENI. CDR3 length: 17 residues. CDR3 residues: CASSPLSTGAFTGELFF. The CDR3, as DNA: TGTGCCAGCTCACCACTTTCGACAGGGGCCTTCACCGGGGAGCTGTTTTTT.

This clonotype is termed large (0.1 to 1%). The V gene is TRBV19, the J gene TRBJ2-2, with D unclear. V shed 3 bases and J shed 7 bases, with 9 bases lying between them. The germline gives CDR1 LNHDA, CDR2 SQIVND (reference sequence). The CDR3 covers 13 residues. CDR3 DNA sequence: TGTGCCAGTAGTATTAGAAATGGCGGGGAGCTGTTTTTT. Protein: CASSIRNGGELFF.